The 3 T cell receptor delta chains below come from one sample, sequenced in a study of gamma-delta T cells after stem cell transplantation. TCRdb reanalysed the RT-PCR reads via CATT. In all, the sample yields a few delta-chain clones. The sequencing input was gamma-delta T cells. Receptor source: a human donor. It is not recorded whose cells these are; they may come from a transplant donor. This table probably holds off-target reads from a library built for another chain.

The chain joins TRDV2 to TRDJ1; 7 nucleotides align to TRDD3. Because TCRdb records no J gene, it was assigned here through a match of the DNA to germline. CDR3 length equals 14 residues. Germline trimming cut 4 bases from V and 0 bases from J; bases unmatched to any gene: 4. Germline V lookup: CDR1 GEAIGNYY, CDR2 EKD. CDR3 amino acids: CACDGGIHTDKLIF. CDR3 DNA sequence: TGTGCCTGTGATGGGGGGATCCACACCGATAAACTCATCTTT.

V is TRDV2 and J is TRDJ1; D unclear. The CDR3 contains 14 residues. In germline, CDR1 is GEAIGNYY, CDR2 EKD. Trimming took off 0 bases at V and 0 bases at J, with 7 bases between the two ends. The CDR3 sequence: CACDTVSYTDKLIF. The CDR3 DNA is TGTGCCTGTGACACCGTGTCTTACACCGATAAACTCATCTTT.

The chain combines TRDV1 with TRDJ1; no definite D call. Germline CDR1 reads TSWWSYY; CDR2 reads QGS. The CDR3 loop spans 12 amino acids. V shed 4 bases and J shed 10 bases, with 13 bases lying between them. For the CDR3, the DNA is TGTGCTCTTGGGGGCCACCTGAGCGGACTCATCTTT. This encodes CALGGHLSGLIF.